Listed below are T cell receptor beta chains from one sample, sequenced in a study of blood T cells in healthy people across ages. TCRdb analysed the 5' RACE reads with MiXCR anew, one entry per CDR3 protein. The sample shows roughly 700,000 distinct CDR3 sequences, around 48% of them seen only once. Material for sequencing was blood. Source of these receptors: a woman in her fifties or sixties in good health. CDR3s include the opening cysteine and the closing phenylalanine or tryptophan. D genes are given only for firm matches. The size field is filled for only some rows; it gives once, few, many or a size class.

length | size | J | V | D | DNA | CDR3
15 | NA | TRBJ2-1 | TRBV27 | TRBD2 | TGTGCCAGCAGTTTAAGCCGACTAGCGGGAAATGAGCAGTTCTTC | CASSLSRLAGNEQFF
16 | NA | TRBJ2-3 | TRBV4-3 | NA | TGCGCCAGCAGCCAAGATTCCGGCAGAGACACAGATACGCAGTATTTT | CASSQDSGRDTDTQYF
17 | NA | TRBJ1-1 | TRBV20-1 | NA | TGCAGTGCTAGAGATATAGCTTCGAGGGCCATGAACACTGAAGCTTTCTTT | CSARDIASRAMNTEAFF
13 | NA | TRBJ1-2 | TRBV5-5 | NA | TGTGCCAGCAGCTTGCGACCGGGGGATGGCTACACCTTC | CASSLRPGDGYTF
14 | few | TRBJ1-2 | TRBV20-1 | NA | TGCAGTGTTTCGGACAGTGAGCTTGGCTATGGCTACACCTTC | CSVSDSELGYGYTF
14 | few | TRBJ2-3 | TRBV9 | NA | TGTGCCAGCAGCGTAGACTATTACACAGATACGCAGTATTTT | CASSVDYYTDTQYF
13 | NA | TRBJ2-5 | TRBV20-1 | TRBD2 | TGCAGTGCGCGGACTAGCGGGAGCCCTGAGCAGTACTTC | CSARTSGSPEQYF
16 | NA | TRBJ2-2 | TRBV7-9 | NA | TGTGCCAGCAGCTTATGGGGGGCGCGGGTCACCGGGGAGCTGTTTTTT | CASSLWGARVTGELFF
14 | NA | TRBJ2-3 | TRBV7-2 | TRBD1 | TGTGCCAGCAGCCGTACAGGGGGGCGGGATACGCAGTATTTT | CASSRTGGRDTQYF
16 | NA | TRBJ2-4 | TRBV18 | NA | TGTGCCAGCTCCCTTCTGGTTGTCGGGGCCAAAAACATTCAGTACTTC | CASSLLVVGAKNIQYF
14 | NA | TRBJ2-3 | TRBV12-5 | TRBD1 | TGTGCTAGTGGAAGGACAGGGGCGACAGATACGCAGTATTTT | CASGRTGATDTQYF
17 | NA | TRBJ2-5 | TRBV6-6 | TRBD1 | TGTGCCAGCAGTCCTCAGGGGGCTATGCAACCTTTGGAGACCCAGTACTTC | CASSPQGAMQPLETQYF
15 | NA | TRBJ2-1 | TRBV20-1 | NA | TGCAGTGCTAGAGATCGGCTAGGGCGGTACAATGAGCAGTTCTTC | CSARDRLGRYNEQFF
15 | many | TRBJ2-1 | TRBV20-1 | NA | TGCAGTGCTAGACCGCTAGCAGCCCTATACAATGAGCAGTTCTTC | CSARPLAALYNEQFF
13 | few | TRBJ2-1 | TRBV28 | NA | TGTGCCAGCGGGGGCCTAGGTAGCGATGAGCAGTTCTTC | CASGGLGSDEQFF
13 | NA | TRBJ2-1 | TRBV24-1 | NA | TGTGCCACCTCCAGAGCCGGGAAAAATGAGCAGTTCTTC | CATSRAGKNEQFF
17 | NA | TRBJ2-7 | TRBV2 | TRBD2 | TGTGCCAGCAGTGGAGGGACTAGCGGACCGACGGCCTACGAGCAGTACTTC | CASSGGTSGPTAYEQYF
12 | NA | TRBJ1-2 | TRBV20-1 | NA | TGTAGTGCCGCCCCTCCGGAGTGGGGCTACACCTTC | CSAAPPEWGYTF
12 | few | TRBJ2-1 | TRBV20-1 | NA | TGCAGTGCTAGAAAGCTTCCGGATGAGCAGTTCTTC | CSARKLPDEQFF
14 | NA | TRBJ2-1 | TRBV7-3 | NA | TGTGCCAGCAGCTTAACCCTAGAAAGCAATGAGCAGTTCTTC | CASSLTLESNEQFF
15 | many | TRBJ2-7 | TRBV27 | TRBD2 | TGTGCCAGCAGTCCATTCGGGAGGGCCGTATACGAGCAGTACTTC | CASSPFGRAVYEQYF
16 | NA | TRBJ2-1 | TRBV5-6 | TRBD2 | TGTGCCAGCAGCTTGGTTCCTAGCGGGAATTACAATGGGCAGTTCTTC | CASSLVPSGNYNGQFF
15 | few | TRBJ1-1 | TRBV20-1 | TRBD1 | TGCAGTGCTAGAATCATTACAGGGGAGGACACTGAAGCTTTCTTT | CSARIITGEDTEAFF
16 | NA | TRBJ2-5 | TRBV6-2/TRBV6-3 | TRBD2 | TGTGCCAGCAGCTCCCGTCGGGAGGGCGCCTACAATGAGCAGTACTTC | CASSSRREGAYNEQYF
15 | NA | TRBJ2-7 | TRBV4-3 | NA | TGCGCCAGCAGCCGCATCTACATGGAGTCCTACGAGCAGTACTTC | CASSRIYMESYEQYF
14 | NA | TRBJ2-3 | TRBV5-1 | NA | TGCGCCAGCAGCCCAACGGCCGGGTCGGATACGCAGTATTTT | CASSPTAGSDTQYF
17 | NA | TRBJ1-2 | TRBV6-5 | NA | TGTGCCAGCAGTTATCGAGGGGATTACACGTTAACGTATGGCTACACCTTC | CASSYRGDYTLTYGYTF
16 | once | TRBJ2-1 | TRBV21-1 | NA | TGTGCCAGCAGCAAAGAAACCGGGACAGCATACAATGAGCAGTTCTTC | CASSKETGTAYNEQFF
14 | NA | TRBJ2-2 | TRBV6-1 | TRBD1 | TGTGCCAGCAGTGACAGGGGGCACACCGGGGAGCTGTTTTTT | CASSDRGHTGELFF
11 | NA | TRBJ2-7 | TRBV29-1 | NA | TGCAGCGTTGCCGCAGCCTACGAGCAGTACTTC | CSVAAAYEQYF
13 | few | TRBJ2-1 | TRBV20-1 | NA | TGCAGTGCCTCGGAGGGGGAATACAATGAGCAGTTCTTC | CSASEGEYNEQFF
15 | NA | TRBJ1-5 | TRBV6-2/TRBV6-3 | TRBD1 | TGTGCCAGCAGTTTAACAGGGGGATGGTATCAGCCCCAGCATTTT | CASSLTGGWYQPQHF